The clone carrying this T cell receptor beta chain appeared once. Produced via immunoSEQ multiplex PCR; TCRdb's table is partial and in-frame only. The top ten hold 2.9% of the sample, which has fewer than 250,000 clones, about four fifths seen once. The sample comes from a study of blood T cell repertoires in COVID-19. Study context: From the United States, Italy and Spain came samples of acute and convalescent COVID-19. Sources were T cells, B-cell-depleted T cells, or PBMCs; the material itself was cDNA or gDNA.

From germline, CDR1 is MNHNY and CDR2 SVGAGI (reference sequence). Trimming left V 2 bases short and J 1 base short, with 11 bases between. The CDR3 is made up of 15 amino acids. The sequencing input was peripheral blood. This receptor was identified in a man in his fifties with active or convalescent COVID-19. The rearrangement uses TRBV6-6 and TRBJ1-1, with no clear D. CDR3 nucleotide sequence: TGTGCCAGCAGTTACAATGTTGGAGGGAACACTGAAGCTTTCTTT. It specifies CASSYNVGGNTEAFF.